The 28 T cell receptor beta chains given below trace back to one sample, sequenced in a study of vaccination effects on CD4 cells after COVID-19 (dated by TCRdb to between 2022 and 2023). No antigen is known for these receptors. Library preparation employed the immunoSEQ multiplex PCR assay. The source is immuneACCESS, and TCRdb retained only in-frame sequences with V and J called. Part of the clones is not carried over; for the studies checked, unresolved V genes explain less than half of this, and the remainder is unexplained. The sample has 50,000 or so clones on record, around 67% of them singletons. 4.5% to 6% of the sample goes to the ten largest clones. After around ten days of culture, CD4+ T cells were isolated with the EasySep CD4+ T cell isolation kit. Sequenced here: CD4+ T cells from PBMCs cultured without peptide, sampled before COVID-19 vaccination. These receptors were collected from a human donor who received a COVID-19 vaccine.

V usage is TRBV5-5 and J usage is TRBJ2-7; 7 bases match TRBD1. CDR1 is SGHKS, CDR2 YYEKEE, per germline (reference sequence). The CDR3 runs 13 residues. Trimming cost V 2 bases and J 5 bases; bases outside gene matches: 4. The CDR3, as DNA: TGTGCCAGCAGCTTAGGACAGGACCACGAGCAGTACTTC. Protein sequence: CASSLGQDHEQYF.

This rearrangement joins TRBV7-2 to TRBJ1-4, with D possibly matching TRBD1 (5 bases). The CDR3 is 18 amino acids. Germline values: CDR1 SGHTA, CDR2 FQGNSA. The V and J ends lost 4 bases and 0 bases respectively, with 18 bases between them. CDR3 sequence (DNA): TGTGCCAGCAGCTCCACACGATCCGACAGAGCAACTAATGAAAAACTGTTTTTT. Translating it yields CASSSTRSDRATNEKLFF. Combining the CDR3 with reference TRBV7-2 and TRBJ1-4 gives the whole variable domain GAGVSQSPSNKVTEKGKDVELRCDPISGHTALYWYRQSLGQGLEFLIYFQGNSAPDKSGLPSDRFSAERTGGSVSTLTIQRTQQEDSAVYLCASSSTRSDRATNEKLFFGSGTQLSVL.

The chain carries TRBV19 and TRBJ1-2; D is unclear. There are 13 residues in the CDR3. CDR1 and CDR2 from the germline V gene are LNHDA and SQIVND (reference sequence). Trimming removed 7 bases at V and 7 bases at J, with 16 bases between. Written as DNA, the CDR3 is TGTGCCAGTAAAGAGACCCCCCTCGGTGGCTACACCTTC. Its translation is CASKETPLGGYTF.

The chain is built from TRBV10-3 and TRBJ2-1; the D call may be TRBD1 or TRBD2 (6 bases each). This CDR3 region has 15 residues. CDR1 and CDR2 (germline): ENHRY, SYGVKD. Trimming removed 0 bases at V and 6 bases at J, with 12 bases between. Written as DNA, the CDR3 is TGTGCCATCAGTGAGTCAAAGGGGGGAAGCAATGAGCAGTTCTTC. This encodes CAISESKGGSNEQFF.

The chain couples TRBV5-1 to TRBJ1-2; D is ambiguous. This CDR3 is built from 11 residues. The germline V gene encodes CDR1 SGHRS and CDR2 YFSETQ. The ends were cut back, 4 bases at V and 8 bases at J, with 9 bases in the middle. The chain's CDR3 is CASSAGFGYTF. The CDR3 region has the DNA TGCGCCAGCAGCGCGGGATTCGGCTACACCTTC. The full variable domain, rest sourced from reference TRBV5-1 and TRBJ1-2, is KAGVTQTPRYLIKTRGQQVTLSCSPISGHRSVSWYQQTPGQGLQFLFEYFSETQRNKGNFPGRFSGRQFSNSRSEMNVSTLELGDSALYLCASSAGFGYTFGSGTRLTVV.

V is TRBV25-1 and J is TRBJ1-1; D is perhaps TRBD1 (6 bases). Germline loops: CDR1 MGHDK, CDR2 SYGVNS. This CDR3 is built from 16 residues. Trimming shortened V by 3 bases and J by 1 base, and 15 bases separated the two germline ends. In nucleotides, the CDR3 is TGTGCCAGCAGTGATGCGGGGAGGGGGGCGAACACTGAAGCTTTCTTT. Its translation is CASSDAGRGANTEAFF.

V gene TRBV9 combines with J gene TRBJ1-4; D is possibly TRBD1 (5 bases). CDR1 SGDLS and CDR2 YYNGEE come from the germline V gene. CDR3 length: 17 amino acids. V was shortened by 0 bases and J by 8 bases, with 20 bases between the two germline ends. The CDR3 coding sequence is TGTGCCAGCAGCGTAGGTCTCTCGGGGCAGGCCGTGGAAAAACTGTTTTTT. Encoded protein: CASSVGLSGQAVEKLFF.

This chain uses TRBV5-6 with TRBJ1-1; unclear D gene. CDR1 and CDR2 from the germline V gene are SGHDT and YYEEEE. The CDR3 runs to 13 residues. V lost 7 bases and J 0 bases, leaving 10 bases between the germline ends. The CDR3 bases are TGTGCCAGCCTCCTAGGGATGAACACTGAAGCTTTCTTT. It is translated as CASLLGMNTEAFF.

The rearrangement uses TRBV12-3 or TRBV12-4 and TRBJ2-2; D unresolved. The germline V and J ends were trimmed by 11 bases and 5 bases, with 15 bases remaining between them. The CDR3 has 13 residues. CDR3 loop: CAGRPRQTGELFF. As DNA, the CDR3 is TGTGCCGGTCGACCCCGACAAACCGGGGAGCTGTTTTTT.

This rearrangement joins TRBV9 to TRBJ2-2; D unclear. Germline lookup yields CDR1 SGDLS and CDR2 YYNGEE. V lost 0 bases, J lost 6 bases, and 6 bases lay in between. The CDR3 is made up of 13 amino acids. The CDR3 loop reads CASSVDQAGELFF. The CDR3 nucleotides are TGTGCCAGCAGCGTAGATCAGGCCGGGGAGCTGTTTTTT.

The chain employs TRBV7-9 and TRBJ1-1; possibly TRBD1 for D (5 bases). In germline, CDR1 is SEHNR, CDR2 FQNEAQ (reference sequence). V was shortened by 0 bases and J by 6 bases, with 17 bases between the two germline ends. This CDR3 is 16 amino acids long. CDR3 nucleotides: TGTGCCAGCAGCTTAGCCGGGGGAGGCCCGAGTGCTGAAGCTTTCTTT. Translation: CASSLAGGGPSAEAFF.

This chain's CDR3 is CASSLTGGDYGYTF. CDR3 bases: TGTGCCAGCAGCCTCACAGGGGGTGACTATGGCTACACCTTC. The chain carries TRBV7-8 and TRBJ1-2, with 8 positions matching TRBD1. Per the germline V gene, CDR1 is SGHVS and CDR2 is FQNEAQ. Trimming removed 5 bases from V and 3 bases from J; junction bases left unmatched: 5. CDR3 size: 14 residues.

This chain uses TRBV2 with TRBJ2-3; TRBD1 matches at 7 bases. Trimming removed 4 bases from V and 1 base from J; junction bases left unmatched: 2. Germline V gives CDR1 SNHLY, CDR2 FYNNEI. This CDR3 contains 14 residues. The CDR3 is CASSGQGRTDTQYF. As DNA, the CDR3 is TGTGCCAGCAGTGGACAGGGCCGCACAGATACGCAGTATTTT.

This clone appeared a few times. The chain employs TRBV2 and TRBJ1-2; D may be TRBD1 (6 bases). The germline V gene has CDR1 SNHLY and CDR2 FYNNEI. V was trimmed by 6 bases and J by 8 bases, leaving 16 bases between them. This CDR3 region has 13 residues. As DNA, the CDR3 is TGTGCCAGCAGATCAGGGGAAGCGAGCGGCTACACCTTC. This sequence encodes CASRSGEASGYTF.

The rearrangement joins TRBV29-1 to TRBJ1-1; the match to TRBD1 covers 8 bases. Unmatched junction bases numbered 0, after V lost 6 bases and J lost 0 bases. CDR1 is SQVTM, CDR2 ANQGSEA, per germline. The CDR3 contains 12 residues. CDR3 sequence reads: CSVGQVNTEAFF. DNA for the CDR3: TGCAGCGTGGGACAGGTGAACACTGAAGCTTTCTTT.

This clone appeared a few times. The CDR3 protein is CASSPVGGFDYGYTF. The CDR3 DNA sequence: TGTGCCAGCTCACCAGTCGGAGGGTTCGACTATGGCTACACCTTC. The chain recombines TRBV18 with TRBJ1-2; D unclear. In germline, CDR1 is KGHSH, CDR2 LQKENI. The V and J ends lost 2 bases and 3 bases respectively, with 13 bases between them. The CDR3 length is 15 residues.

The CDR3: CASSLVAGYEQYF. DNA of the CDR3: TGCGCCAGCAGCTTGGTAGCGGGTTACGAGCAGTACTTC. The chain employs TRBV5-1 and TRBJ2-7; 7 positions match TRBD2. This CDR3 comprises 13 residues. The trim removed 0 bases at V and 4 bases at J, leaving 1 base unmatched. Germline values: CDR1 SGHRS, CDR2 YFSETQ.

The V call is TRBV24-1, the J call TRBJ1-2; D gene unclear. Trimming took 5 bases from V and 0 from J, leaving 15 bases between them. Germline V gives CDR1 KGHDR, CDR2 SFDVKD. The CDR3 has 16 amino acids. CDR3 bases: TGTGCCACCAGTGCCTCCACTGGCCCAGCTAACTATGGCTACACCTTC. It encodes CATSASTGPANYGYTF.

The rearrangement uses TRBV6-5 and TRBJ2-5, with 11 nucleotides matching TRBD2. The V gene end was trimmed by 6 bases and the J gene end by 8 bases; junction bases not matched to a gene: 11. The CDR3 is made up of 15 amino acids. CDR1 and CDR2 from the germline V gene are MNHEY and SVGAGI. Here the CDR3 DNA reads TGTGCCAGCAGGGCGACTAGCGGGGCCCCAGGAACCCAGTACTTC. Its protein product is CASRATSGAPGTQYF.

J is TRBJ2-7 and V is TRBV10-3, with D possibly TRBD1 on 6 matching bases. The CDR3 extends over 16 amino acids. V lost 4 bases and J lost 5, with 21 bases in between. The germline CDR1 and CDR2 sequences are ENHRY and SYGVKD. The CDR3 spells CAISAQSPGARDEQYF. CDR3 coding DNA: TGTGCCATCAGTGCCCAATCCCCAGGGGCCAGAGACGAGCAGTACTTC.

V is TRBV19 and J is TRBJ2-2; no definite D call. Germline loops: CDR1 LNHDA, CDR2 SQIVND (reference sequence). This CDR3 is built from 14 residues. V was clipped by 3 bases and J by 2 bases, with 7 bases between them. Here the CDR3 DNA reads TGTGCCAGTAGTATTACAAGAAACACCGGGGAGCTGTTTTTT. The encoded protein is CASSITRNTGELFF. Together with reference TRBV19 and TRBJ2-2, the CDR3 gives the full variable domain: DGGITQSPKYLFRKEGQNVTLSCEQNLNHDAMYWYRQDPGQGLRLIYYSQIVNDFQKGDIAEGYSVSREKKESFPLTVTSAQKNPTAFYLCASSITRNTGELFFGEGSRLTVL.

This clone has more than one count but fewer than ten. V gene TRBV3-1 (or the pseudogene TRBV3-2) combines with J gene TRBJ2-7, with 8 bases aligning to TRBD1. CDR1 is LGHDT and CDR2 is YNNKEL in the germline V gene (reference sequence). The CDR3 extends over 16 amino acids. With 1 base clipped from V and 4 bases from J, the junction kept 9 bases outside the gene matches. The CDR3 region is CASSQGEKTGAYEQYF. DNA for the CDR3: TGTGCCAGCAGCCAAGGGGAGAAGACAGGGGCTTACGAGCAGTACTTC.

The V call is TRBV30, the J call TRBJ2-3, with D perhaps TRBD1 (5 bases). Germline loops: CDR1 GTSNPN, CDR2 SVGIG (reference sequence). The CDR3 is made up of 13 amino acids. Trimming shortened V by 0 bases and J by 6 bases, and 10 bases separated the two germline ends. The CDR3 DNA reads TGTGCCTGGAGTGTACAGGCCCCGGATACGCAGTATTTT. Translated, it gives CAWSVQAPDTQYF.

The chain uses TRBV5-1 and TRBJ1-2; perhaps TRBD1 as D (5 bases). Per germline, CDR1 SGHRS and CDR2 YFSETQ. The CDR3 length is 15 residues. V was cut by 5 bases and J by 0 bases, with 14 bases left in between. CDR3 sequence: CASRPGTGANYGYTF. CDR3 nucleotide sequence: TGCGCCAGCAGACCCGGGACCGGAGCTAACTATGGCTACACCTTC.

The chain has TRBV7-6 and TRBJ2-2; 9 bases are shared with TRBD1. This CDR3 has 16 residues. Germline CDR1 and CDR2: SGHVS and FNYEAQ. After removal of 5 bases from V and 1 base from J, the junction contained 5 bases not matched to a gene. The CDR3 here is CASSRGQGQNTGELFF. The CDR3 region has the DNA TGTGCCAGCAGCCGAGGACAGGGGCAGAACACCGGGGAGCTGTTTTTT.

The sample holds a few counts of this clone. The chain employs TRBV15 and TRBJ2-1; D is perhaps TRBD2 (5 bases). Germline V gene data show CDR1 as LNHNV and CDR2 as YYDKDF (reference sequence). Trimming left V 4 bases short and J 9 bases short, with 13 bases between. There are 13 residues in the CDR3. The CDR3 here is CATSKEVRGEQFF. The CDR3 coding sequence is TGTGCCACCAGCAAAGAAGTCCGGGGTGAGCAGTTCTTC.

The genes are TRBV18 and TRBJ2-7; no clear D. Trimming removed 3 bases at V and 4 bases at J, with 10 bases between. Germline-derived CDR1 and CDR2 are KGHSH and LQKENI. The CDR3 consists of 13 residues. Here the CDR3 reads CASSPFGSYEQYF. The CDR3 nucleotides read TGTGCCAGCTCACCGTTTGGGTCGTACGAGCAGTACTTC.

CDR3 DNA: TGTGCCTGGAGTTCGGGCTACTATGGCTACACCTTC. This sequence encodes CAWSSGYYGYTF. This chain links TRBV30 with TRBJ1-2; D not resolved. Trimming removed 2 bases from V and 3 bases from J, with 7 bases in between. Germline values: CDR1 GTSNPN, CDR2 SVGIG (reference sequence). This CDR3 is 12 amino acids long.